The 17 T cell receptor beta chains in this list originate from one sample, sequenced in a study of cytomegalovirus exposure and HLA in healthy donors. In the PCR, 60 Vbeta and 13 Jbeta primers were used. TCRdb keeps only in-frame clones here, not all; method: immunoSEQ multiplex PCR. The sample lists around 110,000 clones; approximately 81% were seen once. Sequenced input: PBMCs. The source of these receptors is a woman aged 30 to 39 in good health and CMV-seronegative.

V usage is TRBV7-2 and J usage is TRBJ2-1; the match to TRBD2 covers 12 bases. The V gene end was trimmed by 2 bases and the J gene end by 6 bases; junction bases not matched to a gene: 5. This CDR3 is 16 amino acids long. Per germline, CDR1 SGHTA and CDR2 FQGNSA. The CDR3 protein is CASSLYGLAGINEQFF. As DNA, the CDR3 is TGTGCCAGCAGCTTATACGGACTAGCGGGAATCAATGAGCAGTTCTTC.

This clone was found a few times. The chain joins TRBV7-2 to TRBJ2-1; 9 bases align to TRBD1. This CDR3 has 15 residues. V trimming: 5 bases; J trimming: 4 bases; junction bases outside the gene matches: 6. Germline assignment: CDR1 SGHTA and CDR2 FQGNSA. The CDR3 reads CASSPDRGSYNEQFF. DNA of the CDR3: TGTGCCAGCAGCCCGGACAGGGGCTCGTACAATGAGCAGTTCTTC. The full variable domain, in which reference TRBV7-2 and TRBJ2-1 provide the parts outside the CDR3, is GAGVSQSPSNKVTEKGKDVELRCDPISGHTALYWYRQSLGQGLEFLIYFQGNSAPDKSGLPSDRFSAERTGGSVSTLTIQRTQQEDSAVYLCASSPDRGSYNEQFFGPGTRLTVL.

Only one count was recorded for this clone. The chain combines TRBV2 with TRBJ2-3; the match to TRBD2 covers 9 bases. Losses at the gene ends were 0 bases for V and 0 bases for J; bases not matched to a gene: 10. Germline V CDR1 and CDR2: SNHLY, FYNNEI. This CDR3 comprises 19 residues. This chain's CDR3 is CASSEAFGLAGTSTDTQYF. The DNA for the CDR3 is TGTGCCAGCAGTGAAGCGTTTGGGCTAGCGGGGACTAGCACAGATACGCAGTATTTT.

The rearrangement joins TRBV6-1 to TRBJ1-3; possible D gene TRBD1, 5 bases. Germline V gene sequence: CDR1 MNHNS, CDR2 SASEGT. CDR3 size: 15 residues. The V end was cut by 7 bases, the J end by 0 bases, with 13 bases between. The CDR3 nucleotides read TGTGCCAGCACCGAAGGGGAAGACTCTGGAAACACCATATATTTT. Translating gives CASTEGEDSGNTIYF.

This chain's CDR3 is CAISESGGKGYF. CDR3 DNA sequence: TGTGCCATCAGTGAGTCGGGAGGGAAAGGGTACTTC. This sequence joins TRBV10-3 and TRBJ2-7; 7 bases are a match to TRBD2. This CDR3 is 12 amino acids long. V was pared by 0 bases and J by 12 bases, with 5 bases of the junction left unmatched. CDR1 and CDR2 (germline): ENHRY, SYGVKD.

This rearrangement joins TRBV7-9 to TRBJ2-7; 7 bases match TRBD2. The CDR3 has 15 amino acids. The J segment lost 4 bases and the V segment lost 1 base, leaving 7 bases of the junction unmatched. The germline V gene encodes CDR1 SEHNR and CDR2 FQNEAQ (reference sequence). CDR3 in amino acids: CASSLVAGVGYEQYF. CDR3 coding DNA: TGTGCCAGCAGCTTAGTGGCGGGAGTGGGGTACGAGCAGTACTTC.

This clone has a handful of counts. The CDR3 loop is CASSDEVTGPDTQYF. Written as DNA, the CDR3 is TGTGCCAGCAGTGACGAGGTGACAGGGCCAGATACGCAGTATTTT. The V and J genes are TRBV6-6 and TRBJ2-3; 7 bases fit TRBD1. Trimming took 5 bases from V and 4 from J; bases not matched to a gene: 9. Germline V gene sequence: CDR1 MNHNY, CDR2 SVGAGI (reference sequence). The CDR3 has 15 residues.

The chain has TRBV10-1 and TRBJ2-3, with 7 bases fitting TRBD2. The CDR3 sequence is 13 residues long. With 4 bases clipped from V and 4 bases from J, the junction kept 2 bases outside the gene matches. Germline CDR1 reads WNHNN; CDR2 reads SYGVQD (reference sequence). The CDR3 here is CASSGTSADTQYF. The DNA of the CDR3 is TGCGCCAGCAGTGGGACTAGTGCAGATACGCAGTATTTT.

The rearrangement links TRBV5-1 to TRBJ2-3; D remains ambiguous. From germline, CDR1 is SGHRS and CDR2 YFSETQ. The CDR3 extends over 14 amino acids. V was trimmed by 2 bases and J by 2 bases, leaving 9 bases between them. As DNA, the CDR3 is TGCGCCAGCAGCTTACCGGAGAACACAGATACGCAGTATTTT. This codes for CASSLPENTDTQYF.

The J gene is TRBJ2-1, the V gene TRBV5-1, with D possibly being TRBD2 (6 bases). There are 14 residues in the CDR3. V was trimmed by 6 bases and J by 0 bases, leaving 10 bases between them. Germline V lookup: CDR1 SGHRS, CDR2 YFSETQ. The chain's CDR3 is CASKIGGSYNEQFF. The CDR3 coding sequence is TGCGCCAGCAAAATCGGGGGCTCCTACAATGAGCAGTTCTTC. The variable domain in full, completed from reference TRBV5-1 and TRBJ2-1, reads KAGVTQTPRYLIKTRGQQVTLSCSPISGHRSVSWYQQTPGQGLQFLFEYFSETQRNKGNFPGRFSGRQFSNSRSEMNVSTLELGDSALYLCASKIGGSYNEQFFGPGTRLTVL.

The J gene is TRBJ2-1, the V gene TRBV7-2; D is undetermined. Trimming stripped 4 bases from V and 4 bases from J, with 5 bases between. This CDR3 spans 12 amino acids. Per the germline V gene, CDR1 is SGHTA and CDR2 is FQGNSA. The CDR3 DNA follows: TGTGCCAGCAGCTCCATTTACAATGAGCAGTTCTTC. Amino acid sequence: CASSSIYNEQFF. Variable domain in full (rest from reference TRBV7-2 and TRBJ2-1): GAGVSQSPSNKVTEKGKDVELRCDPISGHTALYWYRQSLGQGLEFLIYFQGNSAPDKSGLPSDRFSAERTGGSVSTLTIQRTQQEDSAVYLCASSSIYNEQFFGPGTRLTVL.

V and J are TRBV9 and TRBJ2-7; D is uncertain. Trimming removed 2 bases at V and 0 bases at J, with 12 bases between. The germline gives CDR1 SGDLS, CDR2 YYNGEE. The CDR3 spans 15 residues. The CDR3 bases are TGTGCCAGCAGCGTCGGCAGCACAGCCTCCTACGAGCAGTACTTC. Its translation is CASSVGSTASYEQYF.

V gene TRBV11-3 combines with J gene TRBJ2-5; D is perhaps TRBD1 (6 bases). The CDR3 is made up of 13 amino acids. Germline CDR1 SGHNT, CDR2 YENEEA. V was shortened by 4 bases and J by 7 bases, with 13 bases between the two germline ends. The CDR3 sequence: CASSSRTDGTQYF. The CDR3 bases are TGTGCCAGCAGCTCTCGGACAGATGGGACCCAGTACTTC. Filled out from reference TRBV11-3 and TRBJ2-5, the complete variable domain reads EAGVVQSPRYKIIEKKQPVAFWCNPISGHNTLYWYLQNLGQGPELLIRYENEEAVDDSQLPKDRFSAERLKGVDSTLKIQPAELGDSAVYLCASSSRTDGTQYFGPGTRLLVL.

The V call is TRBV6-1, the J call TRBJ2-1, with TRBD2 matching 11 bases. CDR3 size: 16 residues. The junction had 6 bases not matched to a gene; V was cut back by 4 bases and J by 4 bases. Germline lookup yields CDR1 MNHNS and CDR2 SASEGT. Here the CDR3 DNA reads TGTGCCAGCAGTGGGCTTAGCGGGAGGGCATACAATGAGCAGTTCTTC. It is translated as CASSGLSGRAYNEQFF.

A single count supports this clone. The chain employs TRBV6-5 and TRBJ1-5, with D maybe TRBD1 (6 bases). The CDR3 length is 14 residues. Germline assignment: CDR1 MNHEY and CDR2 SVGAGI. V was pared by 5 bases and J by 3 bases, with 11 bases between. The CDR3 reads CASSTGTFNQPQHF. DNA of the CDR3: TGTGCCAGCAGTACCGGGACATTCAATCAGCCCCAGCATTTT.

The rearrangement links TRBV28 to TRBJ1-3, with a weak D call TRBD1 (6 bases). The CDR3 covers 18 residues. The V gene's germline CDR1 is MDHEN and CDR2 SYDVKM. Trimming took off 2 bases at V and 0 bases at J, with 17 bases between the two ends. The CDR3 here is CASSLRVSTGNSGNTIYF. In DNA, the CDR3 is TGTGCCAGCAGTTTACGGGTCTCGACAGGCAACTCTGGAAACACCATATATTTT.

The rearrangement joins TRBV11-2 to TRBJ2-3; D unresolved. Trimming took 1 base from V and 6 from J, leaving 8 bases between them. CDR3 length: 13 amino acids. Germline values: CDR1 SGHAT, CDR2 FQNNGV. CDR3 coding DNA: TGTGCCAGCAGCTTAGGCCCTCAGGATACGCAGTATTTT. Encoded protein: CASSLGPQDTQYF.